This T cell receptor beta chain was captured in a study of shared clonotypes between healthy human individuals. Study findings and constraints: Deeper or shallower sequencing was expected to change how clonotypes are shared among donors. Memory subsets generally showed lower estimated richness than naive subsets. The study sampled only blood, and tissue repertoires likely differ.

As processed by the authors: For the immunoSEQ data, sequences were junction-only without quality scores, so filtering differed. Clones were sequenced by immunoSEQ multiplex PCR, and TCRdb holds only the in-frame ones, with some missing. The V and J calls and clone size were taken over from that table, and D and trimming were inferred from the DNA. The sample records more than 2 million clones, approximately 94% being singletons. Naive CD8 populations comprised CD45RO-negative cells positively selected for CCR7, excluding terminally differentiated effector memory CD45RA+ cells. The V and J ends lost 5 bases and 5 bases respectively, with 6 bases between them. The CDR3 runs to 11 residues. In germline, CDR1 is MDHEN, CDR2 SYDVKM. As to this clone: Its specificity is unknown. The same CDR3 can be traced to other DNA sequences in this sample.

The chain combines TRBV28 with TRBJ1-1; D unresolved. Sequenced input: naive CD8+ T cells sorted from blood. This sequence was found in a young man in good health. In DNA form, the CDR3 reads TGTGCCAGCAGTCTAGAAACTGAAGCTTTCTTT. Residues: CASSLETEAFF. Full variable domain (rest looked up from reference TRBV28 and TRBJ1-1): DVKVTQSSRYLVKRTGEKVFLECVQDMDHENMFWYRQDPGLGLRLIYFSYDVKMKEKGDIPEGYSVSREKKERFSLILESASTNQTSMYLCASSLETEAFFGQGTRLTVV.